This entry concerns a single TCR beta chain. Antigen: not known. The data derive from a study of cytomegalovirus exposure and HLA in healthy donors. Germline lookup yields CDR1 SGHRS and CDR2 YFSETQ. This CDR3 region has 13 residues. This PCR relied on a set of 60 Vbeta primers and 13 Jbeta primers. Libraries were prepared by immunoSEQ multiplex PCR; TCRdb keeps only in-frame clonotypes and omits some of them. The sample yields more than 150,000 clones, 87% seen once. Study-level points and caveats: Analysis was carried out at a later point, and it linked a missense DCLRE1C variant to TCR beta V- and J-gene trimming.

Sequencing was done on a sample of PBMCs. This receptor was taken from a girl under three years old in good health and CMV-seronegative. The chain is built from TRBV5-1 and TRBJ2-5; 7 bases map to TRBD1. The DNA end is a closer match to TRBJ2-7, so the J assignment may be wrong. The CDR3 region has the DNA TGCGCCAGCAGCTGGGGACAGACAGCCGAGCAGTACTTC. It translates to CASSWGQTAEQYF.